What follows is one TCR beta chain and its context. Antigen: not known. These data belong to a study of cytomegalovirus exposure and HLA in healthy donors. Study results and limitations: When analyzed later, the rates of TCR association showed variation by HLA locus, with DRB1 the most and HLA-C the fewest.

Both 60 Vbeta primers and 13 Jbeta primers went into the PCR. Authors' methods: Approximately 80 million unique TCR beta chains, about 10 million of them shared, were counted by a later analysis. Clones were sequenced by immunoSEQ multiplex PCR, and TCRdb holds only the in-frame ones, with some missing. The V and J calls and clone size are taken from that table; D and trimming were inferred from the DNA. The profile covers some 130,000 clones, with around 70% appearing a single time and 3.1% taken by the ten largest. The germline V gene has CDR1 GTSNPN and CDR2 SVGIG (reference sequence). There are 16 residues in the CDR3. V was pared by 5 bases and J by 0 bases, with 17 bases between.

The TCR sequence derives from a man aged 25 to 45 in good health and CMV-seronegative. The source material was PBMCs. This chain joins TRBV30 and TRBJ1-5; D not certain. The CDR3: CAWAQAGVFSNQPQHF. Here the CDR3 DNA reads TGTGCCTGGGCCCAGGCCGGGGTATTTAGCAATCAGCCCCAGCATTTT. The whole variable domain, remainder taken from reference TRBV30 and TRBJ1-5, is SQTIHQWPATLVQPVGSPLSLECTVEGTSNPNLYWYRQAAGRGLQLLFYSVGIGQISSEVPQNLSASRPQDRQFILSSKKLLLSDSGFYLCAWAQAGVFSNQPQHFGDGTRLSIL.